These 17 T cell receptor beta chains originate from one sample sequenced in a study of T cells after yellow fever vaccination. TCRdb reprocessed the 5' RACE reads via MiXCR and lists one record per CDR3 protein. The sample holds some 250,000 distinct CDR3 sequences, more than 3.5% seen once. Sequences were derived from PBMCs, sampled 15 days after the yellow fever booster vaccination. The receptors were sampled from a man aged 18 to 30 who received the YFV17D yellow fever vaccine.

This clonotype was recorded many times. CDR3 residues: CASSLGGGEETQYF. As DNA, the CDR3 is TGCGCCAGCAGCTTGGGGGGGGGCGAAGAGACCCAGTACTTC. The genes are TRBV5-1 and TRBJ2-5; a weak D match, TRBD2 (7 bases). Germline V CDR1 and CDR2: SGHRS, YFSETQ. The CDR3 loop spans 14 amino acids. Trimming left V 0 bases short and J 3 bases short, with 9 bases between.

This clonotype ranks as large (0.1 to 1%). The V call is TRBV5-4, the J call TRBJ2-1, with D perhaps matching TRBD2 (6 bases). The CDR3 totals 15 residues. Germline V gene data show CDR1 as SGHNT and CDR2 as YYREEE (reference sequence). V lost 0 bases to trimming and J lost 4 bases, with 11 bases between them. CDR3 sequence: CASSLDGTSYNEQFF. In DNA form, the CDR3 reads TGTGCCAGCAGCTTGGATGGGACTTCGTACAATGAGCAGTTCTTC. Full variable domain (outside the CDR3, taken from reference TRBV5-4 and TRBJ2-1): ETGVTQSPTHLIKTRGQQVTLRCSSQSGHNTVSWYQQALGQGPQFIFQYYREEENGRGNFPPRFSGLQFPNYSSELNVNALELDDSALYLCASSLDGTSYNEQFFGPGTRLTVL.

Many counts were recorded for this clonotype. The rearrangement joins TRBV11-2 to TRBJ1-4, with a possible D match to TRBD1 (5 bases). The CDR3 is 14 residues long. V dropped 2 bases and J dropped 10 bases, with 14 bases sitting between them. Germline CDR1 reads SGHAT; CDR2 reads FQNNGV. The CDR3 loop reads CASSLSRATGKLFF. Here the CDR3 DNA reads TGTGCCAGCAGCTTATCACGTGCCACAGGAAAACTGTTTTTT.

V is TRBV2 and J is TRBJ2-7, with D possibly TRBD1 on 6 matching bases. This CDR3 is 14 amino acids long. Trimming took 7 bases from V and 0 from J, leaving 13 bases between them. In germline, CDR1 is SNHLY, CDR2 FYNNEI. CDR3 sequence: CASNSGRGSYEQYF. In nucleotides, the CDR3 is TGTGCCAGCAACTCCGGCAGGGGCTCCTACGAGCAGTACTTC.

This clonotype appeared many times. The chain carries TRBV5-1 and TRBJ2-2; 10 nucleotides match TRBD2. From germline, CDR1 is SGHRS and CDR2 YFSETQ. V lost 2 bases to trimming and J lost 6 bases; unmatched junction nucleotides: 7. The CDR3 totals 16 residues. Here the CDR3 DNA reads TGCGCCAGCAGCTTCCCCACTAGCGGGGTGGCCGGGGAGCTGTTTTTT. Residues: CASSFPTSGVAGELFF.

This clonotype was detected many times. The rearrangement uses TRBV3-1 and TRBJ1-6; the D is unclear. CDR3 length equals 14 residues. The V end lost 5 bases, the J end lost 3 bases, and 8 bases lay between the germline ends. CDR1 and CDR2 (germline): LGHDT, YNNKEL (reference sequence). The CDR3 DNA follows: TGTGCCAGCAGCTCGAGGGACTATAATTCACCCCTCCACTTT. This codes for CASSSRDYNSPLHF.

This clonotype was observed many times. This chain uses TRBV4-3 with TRBJ2-7; D call uncertain. This CDR3 is 13 amino acids long. Between the trimmed V and J ends, which lost 0 bases and 1 base, there was a span of 4 bases. In germline, CDR1 is LGHNA, CDR2 YSLEER. In DNA form, the CDR3 reads TGCGCCAGCAGCCAAGATTTGTCCTACGAGCAGTACTTC. It specifies CASSQDLSYEQYF.

This clonotype was counted ten times or more. This CDR3 reads CASSAKTTSGGTYEQYF. CDR3 coding DNA: TGTGCCAGCAGCGCGAAGACTACTAGCGGGGGGACTTACGAGCAGTACTTC. V is TRBV7-2 and J is TRBJ2-7, with TRBD2 identical over 12 bases. CDR3 size: 17 residues. Germline-derived CDR1 and CDR2 are SGHTA and FQGNSA. Trimming at V came to 5 bases and at J to 4 bases, leaving 12 bases not matched to a gene.

This clonotype was seen repeatedly, ten times or more. The J gene is TRBJ1-3, the V gene TRBV5-1, with a tentative D call TRBD1 (5 bases). The CDR3 is made up of 14 amino acids. Germline CDR1 reads SGHRS; CDR2 reads YFSETQ. V lost 4 bases and J lost 4, with 12 bases in between. The chain's CDR3 is CASSRDFVGNTIYF. The CDR3 nucleotides read TGCGCCAGCAGCAGGGACTTCGTCGGAAACACCATATATTTT.

The table lists this clonotype with many counts. This sequence joins TRBV9 and TRBJ1-1; a possible D gene is TRBD1 (6 bases). This CDR3 comprises 13 residues. The germline V and J ends were trimmed by 1 base and 7 bases, with 11 bases remaining between them. Germline loops: CDR1 SGDLS, CDR2 YYNGEE. In nucleotides, the CDR3 is TGTGCCAGCAGCGTATTAGGGGACAATGAAGCTTTCTTT. Its translation: CASSVLGDNEAFF.

This clonotype was observed at least ten times. The DNA for the CDR3 is TGCAGTGCTAAAGGGCAGGGGAGGGCCGGCTACACCTTC. Protein product: CSAKGQGRAGYTF. The J gene is TRBJ1-2, the V gene TRBV20-1, with D possibly being TRBD1 (6 bases). Trimming pared 4 bases from V and 8 bases from J, leaving 17 bases between. The CDR3 is 13 residues long. Germline V gene data show CDR1 as DFQATT and CDR2 as SNEGSKA (reference sequence).

This clonotype was observed many times. The chain carries TRBV6-5 and TRBJ1-2, with D possibly TRBD1 on 6 matching bases. Germline V lookup: CDR1 MNHEY, CDR2 SVGAGI. V was pared by 5 bases and J by 2 bases, with 12 bases between. This CDR3 is built from 14 residues. The CDR3, as DNA: TGTGCCAGCAGTCCTCGGACAGAAAACTATGGCTACACCTTC. Translation: CASSPRTENYGYTF.

This clonotype was counted many times. The chain has TRBV6-2 or TRBV6-3 and TRBJ2-2; a weak D match, TRBD1 (6 bases). CDR3 length equals 15 residues. The germline V gene encodes CDR1 MNHEY and CDR2 SVGEGT. Trimming left V 6 bases short and J 1 base short, with 12 bases between. CDR3 region: CASRKLTGNTGELFF. The CDR3 DNA is TGTGCCAGCAGAAAACTGACAGGGAACACCGGGGAGCTGTTTTTT.

At least ten counts were recorded for this clonotype. CDR3 loop: CSAGGALRGYTF. As DNA, the CDR3 is TGCAGTGCCGGGGGGGCTCTCAGGGGCTACACCTTC. The gene calls are TRBV20-1 and TRBJ1-2; TRBD1 is a possible D gene (6 bases). CDR1 DFQATT and CDR2 SNEGSKA come from the germline V gene (reference sequence). The V end lost 6 bases, the J end lost 8 bases, and 16 bases lay between the germline ends. This CDR3 has 12 residues.

At least ten counts were recorded for this clonotype. V gene TRBV9 combines with J gene TRBJ2-5; 10 bases are a match to TRBD2. CDR1 and CDR2 from the germline V gene are SGDLS and YYNGEE. The CDR3 consists of 15 residues. V dropped 2 bases and J dropped 3; count of bases not matched to a gene: 4. The CDR3 DNA reads TGTGCCAGCAGCGTGCAGGGGACTAGCGAAGAGACCCAGTACTTC. It translates to CASSVQGTSEETQYF.

This clonotype was detected ten times or more. The V call is TRBV7-9, the J call TRBJ1-1; TRBD1 is a possible D gene (6 bases). There are 15 residues in the CDR3. V lost 5 bases and J lost 2, with 15 bases in between. The germline gives CDR1 SEHNR, CDR2 FQNEAQ (reference sequence). CDR3 coding DNA: TGTGCCAGCAGCCCAAGTGGACAGCTTAACACTGAAGCTTTCTTT. This sequence encodes CASSPSGQLNTEAFF.

This clonotype was picked up a small number of times. The chain joins TRBV29-1 to TRBJ2-1; no firm D call. V was shortened by 7 bases and J by 8 bases, with 15 bases between the two germline ends. The CDR3 runs to 12 residues. In germline, CDR1 is SQVTM, CDR2 ANQGSEA. In DNA, the CDR3 is TGCAGCGAACTACCGATGACCCATGAGCAGTTCTTC. Translation gives CSELPMTHEQFF.